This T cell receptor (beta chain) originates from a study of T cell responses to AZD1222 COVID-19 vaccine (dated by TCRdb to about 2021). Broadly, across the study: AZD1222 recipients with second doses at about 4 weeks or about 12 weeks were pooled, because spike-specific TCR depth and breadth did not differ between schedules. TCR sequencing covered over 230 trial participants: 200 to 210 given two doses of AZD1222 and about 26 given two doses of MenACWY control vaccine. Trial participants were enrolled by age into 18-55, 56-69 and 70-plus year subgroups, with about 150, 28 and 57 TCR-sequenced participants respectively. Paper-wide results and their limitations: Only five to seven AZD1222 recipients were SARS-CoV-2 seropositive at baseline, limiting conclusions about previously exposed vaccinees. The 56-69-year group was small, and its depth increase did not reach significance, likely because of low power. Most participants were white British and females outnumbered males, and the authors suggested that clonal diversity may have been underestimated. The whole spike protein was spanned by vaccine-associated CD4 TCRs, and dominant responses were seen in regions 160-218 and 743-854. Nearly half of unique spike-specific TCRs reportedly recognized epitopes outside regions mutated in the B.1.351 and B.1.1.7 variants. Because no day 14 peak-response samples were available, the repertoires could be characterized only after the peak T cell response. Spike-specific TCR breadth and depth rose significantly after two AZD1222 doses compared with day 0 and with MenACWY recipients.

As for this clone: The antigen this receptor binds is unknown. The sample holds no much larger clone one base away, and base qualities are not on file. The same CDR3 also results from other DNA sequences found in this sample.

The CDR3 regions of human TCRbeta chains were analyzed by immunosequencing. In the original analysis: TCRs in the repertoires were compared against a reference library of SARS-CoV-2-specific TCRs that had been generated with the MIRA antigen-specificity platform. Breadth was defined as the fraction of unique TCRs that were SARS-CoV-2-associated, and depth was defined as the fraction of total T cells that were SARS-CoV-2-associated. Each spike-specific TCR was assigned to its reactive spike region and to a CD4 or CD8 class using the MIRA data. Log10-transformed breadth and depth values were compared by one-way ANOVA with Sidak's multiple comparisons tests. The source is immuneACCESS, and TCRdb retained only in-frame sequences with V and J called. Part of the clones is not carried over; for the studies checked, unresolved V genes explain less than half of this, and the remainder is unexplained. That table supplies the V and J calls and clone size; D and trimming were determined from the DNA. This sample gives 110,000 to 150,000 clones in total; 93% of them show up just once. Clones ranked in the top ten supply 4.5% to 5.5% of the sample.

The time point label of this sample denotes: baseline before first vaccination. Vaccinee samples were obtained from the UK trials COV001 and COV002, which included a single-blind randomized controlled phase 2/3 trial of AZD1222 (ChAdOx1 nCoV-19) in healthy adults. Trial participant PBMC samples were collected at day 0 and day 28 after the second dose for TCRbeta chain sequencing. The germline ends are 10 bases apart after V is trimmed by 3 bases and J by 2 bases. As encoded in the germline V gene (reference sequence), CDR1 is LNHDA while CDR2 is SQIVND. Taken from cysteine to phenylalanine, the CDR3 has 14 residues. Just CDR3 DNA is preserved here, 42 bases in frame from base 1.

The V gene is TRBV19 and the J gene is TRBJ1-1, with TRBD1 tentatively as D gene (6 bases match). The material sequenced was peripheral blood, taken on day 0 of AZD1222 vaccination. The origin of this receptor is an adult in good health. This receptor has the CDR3 CASSIRGGNTEAFF. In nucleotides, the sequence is TGTGCCAGTAGTATCAGAGGGGGAAACACTGAAGCTTTCTTT.